This T cell receptor (beta chain) emerged from a study of blood T cell repertoires in COVID-19. As for the study in general: Sites across the United States, Italy and Spain contributed samples from acute and convalescent COVID-19. Nucleic acid was either cDNA or gDNA, and it came from T cells, B-cell-depleted T cells, or PBMCs.

V lost 4 bases to trimming and J lost 6 bases, with 10 bases between them. Germline CDR1 reads ENHRY; CDR2 reads SYGVKD. The CDR3 loop spans 13 amino acids. Authors' processing steps: Quantification of nucleated cells was approximated via reference gene primer amplification. Clones were sequenced by immunoSEQ multiplex PCR, and TCRdb holds only the in-frame ones, with some missing. V, J and clone size are taken as reported in that table, and D and trimming were inferred from the DNA itself. The data hold just under 30,000 clones, with 80% to 90% observed a single time. This chain connects TRBV10-3 to TRBJ1-5, with D perhaps matching TRBD1 (6 bases). The sequence was collected from a human donor in a cohort sampled during active COVID-19. The sample taken for sequencing was peripheral blood. The CDR3 DNA follows: TGTGCCATCAGTGGGACAGATTTTCAGCCCCAGCATTTT. It codes for CAISGTDFQPQHF.